A selection of T cell receptor beta chains follows, all from one sample in a study of neoadjuvant anti-PD-1 for oral cavity cancer. This table comes from immunoSEQ multiplex PCR, and its TCRdb copy is limited to in-frame clones, with some not included. The sample has around 30,000 clones; about 83% are singletons. The sample consisted of PBMCs, taken before nivolumab (anti-PD-1) treatment. These receptors all stem from a person between 40 and 80 years old with oral cavity squamous cell carcinoma. The CDR3 runs from the conserved cysteine through the conserved F or W. Fields, in order: V gene, J gene, D gene, CDR3 protein. The D gene is left open where the match is weak.

V gene: TRBV7-2
J gene: TRBJ1-6
D gene: -
CDR3 protein: CASSLVAWEVRNSPLHF

V gene: TRBV6-5
J gene: TRBJ2-7
D gene: TRBD1
CDR3 protein: CASSYEGQGAYEQYF

V gene: TRBV19
J gene: TRBJ1-4
D gene: TRBD1
CDR3 protein: CASSHPGQVEVGEKLFF

V gene: TRBV5-1
J gene: TRBJ2-7
D gene: TRBD1
CDR3 protein: CASSLAPTGTGGEQYF

V gene: TRBV5-6
J gene: TRBJ2-6
D gene: -
CDR3 protein: CASSLLGLADGANVLTF

V gene: TRBV7-2
J gene: TRBJ1-2
D gene: -
CDR3 protein: CASSLLTVPSGGYTF

V gene: TRBV6-5
J gene: TRBJ2-2
D gene: TRBD2
CDR3 protein: CASISDREGGELFF

V gene: TRBV5-1
J gene: TRBJ1-2
D gene: -
CDR3 protein: CASSAGRVYGYTF

V gene: TRBV11-2
J gene: TRBJ2-3
D gene: -
CDR3 protein: CASSPRPGLSTDTQYF

V gene: TRBV7-8
J gene: TRBJ1-5
D gene: -
CDR3 protein: CASSLDRAGQPQHF

V gene: TRBV4-3
J gene: TRBJ1-1
D gene: TRBD1
CDR3 protein: CASSQSGGTEAFF

V gene: TRBV4-2
J gene: TRBJ1-4
D gene: -
CDR3 protein: CASSRPGNEKLFF

V gene: TRBV7-9
J gene: TRBJ1-2
D gene: TRBD1
CDR3 protein: CASSLVTGQGARYYTF

V gene: TRBV5-4
J gene: TRBJ2-1
D gene: -
CDR3 protein: CASSLVGAGSSYNEQFF

V gene: TRBV9
J gene: TRBJ1-1
D gene: -
CDR3 protein: CASSERGRGEAFF

V gene: TRBV9
J gene: TRBJ1-1
D gene: -
CDR3 protein: CASSAQGAGGTEAFF

V gene: TRBV12-5
J gene: TRBJ1-1
D gene: -
CDR3 protein: CASGLGRVRAEAFF

V gene: TRBV7-9
J gene: TRBJ2-7
D gene: -
CDR3 protein: CASSSTGSISYEQYF

V gene: TRBV19
J gene: TRBJ2-2
D gene: TRBD1
CDR3 protein: CASLTWTGKGTGELFF

V gene: TRBV5-1
J gene: TRBJ2-7
D gene: TRBD1
CDR3 protein: CASSLAQTGGRTYEQYF

V gene: TRBV7-9
J gene: TRBJ1-2
D gene: -
CDR3 protein: CASSLAWSGLGYTF

V gene: TRBV7-2
J gene: TRBJ1-4
D gene: TRBD1
CDR3 protein: CASSPGPTGGREKLFF

V gene: TRBV19
J gene: TRBJ2-1
D gene: -
CDR3 protein: CASSNRGAGNNEQFF

V gene: TRBV5-6
J gene: TRBJ1-2
D gene: TRBD1
CDR3 protein: CASSPMGQSSGGYGYTF

V gene: TRBV6-5
J gene: TRBJ1-2
D gene: -
CDR3 protein: CASRTAGGYTF

V gene: TRBV7-9
J gene: TRBJ2-3
D gene: -
CDR3 protein: CASSLGTTSTDTQYF

V gene: TRBV6-5
J gene: TRBJ2-7
D gene: -
CDR3 protein: CASSSNKEYEQYF

V gene: TRBV2
J gene: TRBJ1-2
D gene: -
CDR3 protein: CASSDSYYGYTF

V gene: TRBV9
J gene: TRBJ1-1
D gene: -
CDR3 protein: CASSASGANTEAFF

V gene: TRBV6-5
J gene: TRBJ1-1
D gene: -
CDR3 protein: CASRDTLANTEAFF

V gene: TRBV9
J gene: TRBJ1-4
D gene: -
CDR3 protein: CASSTGTRDEKLFF

V gene: TRBV27
J gene: TRBJ1-6
D gene: -
CDR3 protein: CASSPRGGADNSPLHF

V gene: TRBV5-6
J gene: TRBJ1-2
D gene: -
CDR3 protein: CASSLRQGVYGYTF

V gene: TRBV25-1
J gene: TRBJ2-7
D gene: TRBD1
CDR3 protein: CASSEGQGYSYEQYF

V gene: TRBV6-6
J gene: TRBJ2-7
D gene: -
CDR3 protein: CASSYSTNEQYF

V gene: TRBV4-1
J gene: TRBJ2-1
D gene: TRBD1
CDR3 protein: CASSYRDRGDDEQFF